Listed here are 18 T cell receptor beta chains from one sample, sequenced in a study of T-cell reconstitution after alpha-beta-depleted transplantation in children. Unique molecular identifiers featured in how the TCRbeta library was prepared. A single record per CDR3 protein comes from TCRdb applying MiXCR to the PCR reads. The sample consists of hundreds of thousands of distinct CDR3 sequences, 23% of them appearing once. The starting material was PBMCs, mostly from graft donor cells, obtained 360 days after TCRalphabeta/CD19-depleted stem cell transplant. These TCRs come from a boy under three years old who had a stem cell transplant for acute myeloid leukemia, so the T cells may come from the graft donor.

This clonotype was seen only a few times. The rearrangement uses TRBV9 and TRBJ2-1; 13 bases are shared with TRBD2. V was clipped by 3 bases and J by 4 bases; unmatched bases: 4. Per germline, CDR1 SGDLS and CDR2 YYNGEE. The CDR3 is 16 amino acids. The DNA of the CDR3 is TGTGCCAGCAGCGGGACTAGCGGGGGTGGGTACAATGAGCAGTTCTTC. It is translated as CASSGTSGGGYNEQFF.

The chain recombines TRBV19 with TRBJ2-3; 7 nucleotides line up with TRBD1. Germline CDR1 is LNHDA and CDR2 is SQIVND (reference sequence). The CDR3 length is 13 residues. V lost 8 bases to trimming and J lost 2 bases; unmatched junction nucleotides: 4. This CDR3 reads CASRTGFTDTQYF. In nucleotides, the CDR3 is TGTGCCAGTCGGACAGGCTTCACAGATACGCAGTATTTT.

This clonotype occurred many times. The CDR3 here is CASSYLGDLDNEQFF. The CDR3 bases are TGTGCCAGCAGTTACCTTGGTGACTTAGACAATGAGCAGTTCTTC. V gene TRBV12-3 or TRBV12-4 combines with J gene TRBJ2-1; D is unresolved. The CDR3 spans 15 residues. The V gene lost 4 bases and the J gene lost 5 bases, with 15 bases spanning the gap.

This clonotype turned up a few times. This chain links TRBV6-2 or TRBV6-3 with TRBJ1-2; possible D gene TRBD1, 5 bases. V lost 0 bases, J lost 6 bases, and 11 bases lay in between. The CDR3 contains 14 residues. Germline assignment: CDR1 MNHEY and CDR2 SVGEGT. The CDR3 spells CASSYSRRQHGYTF. The CDR3 DNA sequence: TGTGCCAGCAGTTACTCGAGAAGACAGCATGGCTACACCTTC.

The V and J genes are TRBV15 and TRBJ2-3, with D perhaps matching TRBD2 (6 bases). The ends were cut back, 0 bases at V and 4 bases at J, with 17 bases in the middle. The CDR3 is made up of 17 amino acids. Germline lookup yields CDR1 LNHNV and CDR2 YYDKDF (reference sequence). CDR3 DNA sequence: TGTGCCACCAGCAGAGAGAGGAGTGAGTGGGGGGCAGATACGCAGTATTTT. Its translation: CATSRERSEWGADTQYF.

In its sample, this clonotype was seen a few times. The CDR3 protein is CAISESDSTNGYTF. DNA of the CDR3: TGTGCCATCAGTGAGTCGGACAGCACGAATGGCTACACCTTC. The V gene is TRBV10-3, the J gene TRBJ1-2; maybe TRBD1 (6 bases). Looked up from germline, CDR1 is ENHRY and CDR2 is SYGVKD. Between the trimmed V and J ends, which lost 0 bases and 6 bases, there was a span of 11 bases. This CDR3 is built from 14 residues.

The chain recombines TRBV20-1 with TRBJ1-2; D might be TRBD1 (5 bases). The germline V gene has CDR1 DFQATT and CDR2 SNEGSKA (reference sequence). The CDR3 sequence is 17 residues long. CDR3 loop: CSSRGEDSWEGIYGYTF. The CDR3 coding sequence is TGCAGCTCTAGAGGGGAGGACTCTTGGGAGGGGATCTATGGCTACACCTTC.

In this sample, this clonotype turned up a few times. The chain is built from TRBV7-2 and TRBJ2-2; 9 bases line up with TRBD1. V was pared by 5 bases and J by 7 bases, with 11 bases of the junction left unmatched. This CDR3 spans 16 amino acids. Germline V gene sequence: CDR1 SGHTA, CDR2 FQGNSA. CDR3 loop: CASSPGQGLRGGELFF. Written as DNA, the CDR3 is TGTGCCAGCAGCCCAGGACAGGGGTTACGCGGCGGGGAGCTGTTTTTT.

The V and J genes are TRBV6-5 and TRBJ1-2, with 10 bases matching TRBD1. The junction had 6 bases not matched to a gene; V was cut back by 4 bases and J by 4 bases. The CDR3 totals 15 residues. Germline V gives CDR1 MNHEY, CDR2 SVGAGI. CDR3 nucleotides: TGTGCCAGCAGTTCTCTCCGGGACAGGGGCTATGGCTACACCTTC. Amino acids: CASSSLRDRGYGYTF.

V and J are TRBV11-2 and TRBJ2-5; no clear D gene. V lost 4 bases and J lost 6, with 9 bases in between. The CDR3 consists of 12 residues. CDR1 SGHAT and CDR2 FQNNGV come from the germline V gene. The CDR3 here is CASSSPEKTQYF. The CDR3 DNA sequence: TGTGCCAGCAGCTCCCCTGAAAAGACCCAGTACTTC.

The V gene is TRBV27, the J gene TRBJ2-7; D remains unclear. CDR1 and CDR2 from the germline V gene are MNHEY and SMNVEV (reference sequence). V was cut by 2 bases and J by 0 bases, with 11 bases left in between. The CDR3 runs to 15 residues. The CDR3 loop is CASSLSRPSSYEQYF. DNA of the CDR3: TGTGCCAGCAGTTTAAGTCGACCCAGCTCCTACGAGCAGTACTTC.

This sequence joins TRBV18 and TRBJ2-3; TRBD1 agrees at 8 bases. The CDR3 has 17 residues. Germline V gene data show CDR1 as KGHSH and CDR2 as LQKENI. With 0 bases clipped from V and 1 base from J, the junction kept 6 bases outside the gene matches. The chain's CDR3 is CASSPPGRGPGTDTQYF. The CDR3 bases are TGTGCCAGCTCACCACCCGGCAGGGGGCCGGGCACAGATACGCAGTATTTT.

The chain links TRBV7-2 to TRBJ2-2; D is uncertain. Between the trimmed V and J ends, which lost 3 bases and 0 bases, there was a span of 8 bases. Germline-derived CDR1 and CDR2 are SGHTA and FQGNSA. There are 15 residues in the CDR3. The CDR3: CASSFTATNTGELFF. The CDR3 region has the DNA TGTGCCAGCAGCTTTACGGCTACGAACACCGGGGAGCTGTTTTTT.

There are a few counts of this clonotype. This chain connects TRBV29-1 to TRBJ1-2; 9 bases are a match to TRBD1. Looked up from germline, CDR1 is SQVTM and CDR2 is ANQGSEA. The CDR3 is 12 amino acids. J was trimmed by 4 bases and V by 4 bases; bases with no gene match: 1. This CDR3 reads CSVVTGGYGYTF. The DNA of the CDR3 is TGCAGCGTTGTGACAGGGGGCTATGGCTACACCTTC.

The rearrangement uses TRBV10-3 and TRBJ2-7, with D perhaps given as TRBD1 or TRBD2 (5 bases each). The CDR3 consists of 15 residues. Germline V gene sequence: CDR1 ENHRY, CDR2 SYGVKD. Trimming cost V 0 bases and J 0 bases, with 9 bases left between them. CDR3 bases: TGTGCCATCAGTGAGTCGGGGGTCCGCTCCTACGAGCAGTACTTC. It yields the protein CAISESGVRSYEQYF.

This clonotype was counted a few times. The chain recombines TRBV20-1 with TRBJ1-5, with D possibly TRBD1 on 6 matching bases. Trimming cost V 3 bases and J 0 bases, with 21 bases left between them. The germline gives CDR1 DFQATT, CDR2 SNEGSKA (reference sequence). The CDR3 has 18 residues. CDR3 sequence: CSARLRGSRNYSNQPQHF. The DNA of the CDR3 is TGCAGTGCTAGGCTTAGGGGGTCCCGCAACTATAGCAATCAGCCCCAGCATTTT.

This clonotype was detected many times. The chain is built from TRBV4-1 and TRBJ2-7, with no clear D. Trimming shortened V by 2 bases and J by 3 bases, and 8 bases separated the two germline ends. The germline V gene encodes CDR1 MGHRA and CDR2 YSYEKL. This CDR3 is built from 13 residues. CDR3 DNA sequence: TGCGCCAGCAGCCAATTCCCCGGCTACGAGCAGTACGTC. Residues: CASSQFPGYEQYV.

The chain employs TRBV12-3 or TRBV12-4 and TRBJ2-5, with TRBD1 identical over 7 bases. This CDR3 region has 14 residues. V dropped 6 bases and J dropped 5; count of bases not matched to a gene: 9. CDR3 sequence (DNA): TGTGCCAGCAGGACCCTGGGACAGAAGGAGACCCAGTACTTC. It specifies CASRTLGQKETQYF.